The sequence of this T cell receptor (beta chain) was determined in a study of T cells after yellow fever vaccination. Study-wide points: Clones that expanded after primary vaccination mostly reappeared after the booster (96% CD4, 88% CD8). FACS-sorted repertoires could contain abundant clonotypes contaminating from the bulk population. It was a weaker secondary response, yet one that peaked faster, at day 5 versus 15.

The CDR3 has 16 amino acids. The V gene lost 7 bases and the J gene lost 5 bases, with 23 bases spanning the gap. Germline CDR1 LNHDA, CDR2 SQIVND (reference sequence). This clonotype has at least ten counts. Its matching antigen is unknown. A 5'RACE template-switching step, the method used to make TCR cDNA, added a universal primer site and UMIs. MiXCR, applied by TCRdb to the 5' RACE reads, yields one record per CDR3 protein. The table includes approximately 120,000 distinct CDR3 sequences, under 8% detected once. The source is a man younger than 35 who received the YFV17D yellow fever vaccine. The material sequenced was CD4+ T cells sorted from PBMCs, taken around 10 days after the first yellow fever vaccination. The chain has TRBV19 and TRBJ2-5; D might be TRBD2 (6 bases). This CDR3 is CASTKTGTTSGETQYF. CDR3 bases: TGTGCCAGTACTAAAACCGGGACGACGAGCGGGGAGACCCAGTACTTC.